A single sample gave rise to the 14 T cell receptor beta chains below, sequenced in a study of T cell repertoires in cytomegalovirus infection. Their cognate antigens are unknown. In TCRdb, the reads were re-called with MiXCR into one record per CDR3 protein. This table has 300,000 or so distinct CDR3 sequences, around a quarter appearing once. Sample: cultured PBMCs, taken from culture after CMV antigen stimulation. These receptors all come from a human donor in good health (CMV status not recorded). Some clones in this sample may be carry-over from other donors' samples.

The chain joins TRBV29-1 to TRBJ2-7, with 10 positions matching TRBD2. This CDR3 contains 12 residues. The V gene end was trimmed by 2 bases and the J gene end by 5 bases; junction bases not matched to a gene: 0. Germline V gene data show CDR1 as SQVTM and CDR2 as ANQGSEA. CDR3 sequence reads: CSVELAGDEQYF. CDR3 sequence (DNA): TGCAGCGTTGAACTAGCGGGAGACGAGCAGTACTTC.

Only a few counts were recorded for this clonotype. The chain recombines TRBV19 with TRBJ1-5; weak D call: TRBD1 (6 bases). The germline gives CDR1 LNHDA, CDR2 SQIVND (reference sequence). The germline V and J ends were trimmed by 7 bases and 2 bases, with 12 bases remaining between them. The CDR3 is 14 residues long. The CDR3 DNA reads as TGTGCCAGTAAGGGGGGGGGCGGCAATCAGCCCCAGCATTTT. Translated: CASKGGGGNQPQHF.

The chain couples TRBV28 to TRBJ2-2; D remains ambiguous. Germline loops: CDR1 MDHEN, CDR2 SYDVKM. V dropped 7 bases and J dropped 3 bases, with 6 bases sitting between them. The CDR3 totals 12 residues. For the CDR3, the DNA is TGTGCCAGCACCACTTACACCGGGGAGCTGTTTTTT. The encoded protein is CASTTYTGELFF.

The CDR3 DNA reads TGTGCCAGCGTCGATCAGAACTTAGCCACAGATACGCAGTATTTT. This translates into CASVDQNLATDTQYF. The chain recombines TRBV12-3 or TRBV12-4 with TRBJ2-3; no definite D call. The CDR3 consists of 15 residues. Trimming stripped 8 bases from V and 2 bases from J, with 17 bases between.

This clonotype was detected a few times. The chain combines TRBV6-1 with TRBJ1-1, with D hard to call. The V gene's germline CDR1 is MNHNS and CDR2 SASEGT. This CDR3 has 11 residues. Deletions cut 6 bases from V and 11 bases from J, with 13 bases between. The CDR3 region has the DNA TGTGCCAGCAGCCAAGGTTTATTGGCTTTCTTT. As protein: CASSQGLLAFF.

The rearrangement uses TRBV19 and TRBJ2-2; a weak D match, TRBD2 (5 bases). Between the trimmed V and J ends, which lost 6 bases and 6 bases, there was a span of 14 bases. Germline CDR1 is LNHDA and CDR2 is SQIVND (reference sequence). This CDR3 has 14 amino acids. The chain's CDR3 is CASSRLAIAGELFF. In DNA, the CDR3 is TGTGCCAGTAGCAGGCTAGCTATTGCCGGGGAGCTGTTTTTT.

V and J are TRBV6-1 and TRBJ1-4; maybe TRBD1 (5 bases). V dropped 10 bases and J dropped 7 bases, with 16 bases sitting between them. The CDR3 has 13 residues. Germline assignment: CDR1 MNHNS and CDR2 SASEGT. The CDR3 DNA reads TGTGCCATGATTTTAAGGCAGGGTGAAAAACTGTTTTTT. It specifies CAMILRQGEKLFF.

This chain links TRBV9 with TRBJ1-1, with D perhaps TRBD1 (5 bases). Germline V CDR1 and CDR2: SGDLS, YYNGEE. Trimming cost V 0 bases and J 7 bases, with 16 bases left between them. The CDR3 is made up of 15 amino acids. In DNA form, the CDR3 reads TGTGCCAGCAGCGTAGGGTGGGGCCAGGGCGGTGAAGCTTTCTTT. This sequence encodes CASSVGWGQGGEAFF.

In this sample, this clonotype turned up a few times. The V call is TRBV7-6, the J call TRBJ1-5; D not resolved. V was trimmed by 4 bases and J by 6 bases, leaving 10 bases between them. This CDR3 has 13 amino acids. The V gene's germline CDR1 is SGHVS and CDR2 FNYEAQ. The CDR3 region is CASSSQQRQPQHF. Here the CDR3 DNA reads TGTGCCAGCAGCTCACAGCAACGTCAGCCCCAGCATTTT.

This clonotype was observed a handful of times. The V and J genes are TRBV7-9 and TRBJ2-1; 10 bases match TRBD2. Germline V gene sequence: CDR1 SEHNR, CDR2 FQNEAQ (reference sequence). Trimming took 9 bases from V and 4 from J; bases not matched to a gene: 12. The CDR3 spans 16 residues. The CDR3 DNA follows: TGTGCCAGGCCCCCTATAGCGGGAGGAGTTTACAATGAGCAGTTCTTC. Encoded protein: CARPPIAGGVYNEQFF.

The sample holds a few counts of this clonotype. This chain's CDR3 is CAISVRGIHDTEAFF. DNA for the CDR3: TGTGCCATCAGTGTTCGGGGGATTCACGACACTGAAGCTTTCTTT. The chain couples TRBV10-3 to TRBJ1-1, with a possible D match to TRBD1 (5 bases). Trimming pared 4 bases from V and 3 bases from J, leaving 15 bases between. This CDR3 comprises 15 residues. Germline values: CDR1 ENHRY, CDR2 SYGVKD.

Judged by abundance, this clonotype is medium-sized. The rearrangement links TRBV15 to TRBJ2-3; TRBD2 aligns across 13 bases. Trimming at V came to 2 bases and at J to 0 bases, leaving 11 bases not matched to a gene. The CDR3 sequence is 20 residues long. CDR1 is LNHNV, CDR2 YYDKDF, per germline (reference sequence). The CDR3 loop reads CATSRSRGLAGVTSTDTQYF. The CDR3 region has the DNA TGTGCCACCAGCAGATCGCGAGGACTAGCGGGAGTTACTAGCACAGATACGCAGTATTTT.

The sample holds a few counts of this clonotype. The V gene is TRBV10-1, the J gene TRBJ2-1; D remains ambiguous. The germline V gene encodes CDR1 WNHNN and CDR2 SYGVQD (reference sequence). Between the trimmed V and J ends, which lost 3 bases and 0 bases, there was a span of 9 bases. CDR3 size: 15 residues. In DNA form, the CDR3 reads TGCGCCAGCAGTGATAGGAGCGTCTCCTACAATGAGCAGTTCTTC. It specifies CASSDRSVSYNEQFF.

This clonotype was counted ten times or more. This chain joins TRBV7-2 and TRBJ1-2; 8 bases map to TRBD1. Germline values: CDR1 SGHTA, CDR2 FQGNSA. The J segment lost 0 bases and the V segment lost 5 bases, leaving 2 bases of the junction unmatched. The CDR3 sequence is 14 residues long. The CDR3 DNA sequence: TGTGCCAGCAGCGGGACAGGTGCTAACTATGGCTACACCTTC. Amino acid sequence: CASSGTGANYGYTF. The entire variable domain, with the rest obtained from reference TRBV7-2 and TRBJ1-2, is as follows: GAGVSQSPSNKVTEKGKDVELRCDPISGHTALYWYRQSLGQGLEFLIYFQGNSAPDKSGLPSDRFSAERTGGSVSTLTIQRTQQEDSAVYLCASSGTGANYGYTFGSGTRLTVV.